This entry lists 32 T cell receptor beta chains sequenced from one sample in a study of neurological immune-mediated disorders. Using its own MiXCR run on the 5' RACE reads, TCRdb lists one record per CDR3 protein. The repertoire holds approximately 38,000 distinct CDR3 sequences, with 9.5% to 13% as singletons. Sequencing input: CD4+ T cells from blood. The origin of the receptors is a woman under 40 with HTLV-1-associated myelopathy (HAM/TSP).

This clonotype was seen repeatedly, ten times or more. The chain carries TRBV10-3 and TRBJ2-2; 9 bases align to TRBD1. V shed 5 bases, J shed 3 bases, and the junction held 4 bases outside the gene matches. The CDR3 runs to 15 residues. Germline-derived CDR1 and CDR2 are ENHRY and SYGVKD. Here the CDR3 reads CAISRGQGYTGELFF. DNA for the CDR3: TGTGCCATCAGTCGGGGACAGGGATACACCGGGGAGCTGTTTTTT.

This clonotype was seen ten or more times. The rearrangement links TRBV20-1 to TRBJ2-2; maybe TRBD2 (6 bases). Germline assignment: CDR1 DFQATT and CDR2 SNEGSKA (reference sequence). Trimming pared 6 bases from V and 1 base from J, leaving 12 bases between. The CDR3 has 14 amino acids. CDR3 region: CSAKQAGNTGELFF. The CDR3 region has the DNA TGCAGTGCCAAACAAGCGGGGAACACCGGGGAGCTGTTTTTT.

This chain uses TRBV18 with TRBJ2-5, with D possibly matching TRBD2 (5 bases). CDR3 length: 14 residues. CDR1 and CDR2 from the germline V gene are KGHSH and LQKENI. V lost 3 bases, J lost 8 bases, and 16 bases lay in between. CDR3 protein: CASSPDSIGGTQYF. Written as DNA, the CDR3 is TGTGCCAGCTCACCGGACTCGATAGGAGGTACCCAGTACTTC.

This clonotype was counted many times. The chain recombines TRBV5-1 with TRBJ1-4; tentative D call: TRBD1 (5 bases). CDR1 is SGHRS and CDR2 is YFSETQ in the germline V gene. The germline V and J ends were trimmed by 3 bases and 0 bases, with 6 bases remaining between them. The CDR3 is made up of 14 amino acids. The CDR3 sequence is CASSSGATNEKLFF. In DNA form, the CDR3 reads TGCGCCAGCAGCTCGGGGGCAACTAATGAAAAACTGTTTTTT. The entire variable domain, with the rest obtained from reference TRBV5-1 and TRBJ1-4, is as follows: KAGVTQTPRYLIKTRGQQVTLSCSPISGHRSVSWYQQTPGQGLQFLFEYFSETQRNKGNFPGRFSGRQFSNSRSEMNVSTLELGDSALYLCASSSGATNEKLFFGSGTQLSVL.

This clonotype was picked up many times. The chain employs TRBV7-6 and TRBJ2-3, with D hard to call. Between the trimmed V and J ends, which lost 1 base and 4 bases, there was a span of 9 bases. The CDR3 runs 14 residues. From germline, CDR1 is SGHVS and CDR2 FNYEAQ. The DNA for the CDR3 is TGTGCCAGCAGCTTAGGGCGTGGGTCAGATACGCAGTATTTT. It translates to CASSLGRGSDTQYF.

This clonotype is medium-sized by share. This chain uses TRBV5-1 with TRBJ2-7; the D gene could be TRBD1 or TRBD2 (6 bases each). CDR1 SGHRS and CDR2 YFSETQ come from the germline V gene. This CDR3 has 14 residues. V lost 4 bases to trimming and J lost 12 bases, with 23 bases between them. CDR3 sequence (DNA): TGCGCCAGCAGCACGGGAGAGAACAGGGCGAAGGGGTACTTC. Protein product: CASSTGENRAKGYF.

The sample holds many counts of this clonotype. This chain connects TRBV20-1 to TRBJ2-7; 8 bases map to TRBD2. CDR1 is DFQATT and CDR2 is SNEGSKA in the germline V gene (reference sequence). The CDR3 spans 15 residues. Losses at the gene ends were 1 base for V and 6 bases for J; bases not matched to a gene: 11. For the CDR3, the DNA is TGCAGTGCTAGAGTGGTCGGGGGGGAATGGGGCGAGCAGTACTTC. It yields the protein CSARVVGGEWGEQYF.

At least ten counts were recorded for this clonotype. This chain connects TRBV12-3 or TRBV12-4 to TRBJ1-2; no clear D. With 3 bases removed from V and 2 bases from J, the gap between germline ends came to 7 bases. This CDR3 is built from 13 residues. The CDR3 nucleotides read TGTGCCAGCAGTTTCACGGGAAACTATGGCTACACCTTC. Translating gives CASSFTGNYGYTF.

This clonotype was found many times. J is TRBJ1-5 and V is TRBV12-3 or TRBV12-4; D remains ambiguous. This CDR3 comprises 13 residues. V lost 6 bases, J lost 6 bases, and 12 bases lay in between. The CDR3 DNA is TGTGCCAGCAGGGGAGGGTCGGGTCAGCCCCAGCATTTT. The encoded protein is CASRGGSGQPQHF.

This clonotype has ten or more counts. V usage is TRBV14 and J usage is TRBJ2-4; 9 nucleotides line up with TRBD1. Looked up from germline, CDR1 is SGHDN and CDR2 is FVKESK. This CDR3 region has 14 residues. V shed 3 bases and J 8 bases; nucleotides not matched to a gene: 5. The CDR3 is CASSHGTGLDIQYF. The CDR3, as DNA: TGTGCCAGCAGCCATGGGACAGGGTTAGACATTCAGTACTTC.

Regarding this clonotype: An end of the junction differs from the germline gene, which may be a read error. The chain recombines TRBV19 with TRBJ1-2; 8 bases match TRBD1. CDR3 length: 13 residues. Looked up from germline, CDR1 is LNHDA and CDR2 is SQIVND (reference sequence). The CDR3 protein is CACSIGWTGSYTF. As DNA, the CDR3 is TGTGCCTGTAGTATCGGATGGACAGGGAGTTACACCTTC. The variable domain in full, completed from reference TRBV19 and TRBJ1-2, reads DGGITQSPKYLFRKEGQNVTLSCEQNLNHDAMYWYRQDPGQGLRLIYYSQIVNDFQKGDIAEGYSVSREKKESFPLTVTSAQKNPTAFYLCACSIGWTGSYTFGSGTRLTVV.

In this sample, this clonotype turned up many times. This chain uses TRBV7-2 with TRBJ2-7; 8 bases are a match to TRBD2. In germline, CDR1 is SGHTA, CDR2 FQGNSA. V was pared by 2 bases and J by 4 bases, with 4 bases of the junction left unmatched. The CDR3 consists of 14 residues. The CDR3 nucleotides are TGTGCCAGCAGCTTAAGCGGGGGCTATTACGAGCAGTACTTC. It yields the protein CASSLSGGYYEQYF.

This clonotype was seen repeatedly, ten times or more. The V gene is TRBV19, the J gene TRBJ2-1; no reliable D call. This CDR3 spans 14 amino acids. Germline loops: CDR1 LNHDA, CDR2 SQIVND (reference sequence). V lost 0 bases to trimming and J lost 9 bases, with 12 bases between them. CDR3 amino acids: CASSIDPFDTEQFF. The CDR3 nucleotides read TGTGCCAGTAGTATAGACCCCTTCGACACTGAGCAGTTCTTC.

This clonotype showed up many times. The chain's CDR3 is CASSVGQGRQTQYF. CDR3 nucleotides: TGCGCCAGCAGCGTGGGACAGGGCAGACAGACCCAGTACTTC. The chain couples TRBV5-1 to TRBJ2-5; 9 positions agree with TRBD1. The CDR3 length is 14 residues. Germline-derived CDR1 and CDR2 are SGHRS and YFSETQ. With V trimmed by 4 bases and J by 6 bases, 7 bases remained unmatched.

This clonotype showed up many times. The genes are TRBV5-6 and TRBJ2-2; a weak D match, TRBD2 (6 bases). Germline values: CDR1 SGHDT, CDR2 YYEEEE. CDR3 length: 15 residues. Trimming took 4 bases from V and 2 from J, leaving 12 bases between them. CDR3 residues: CASSGGALNTGELFF. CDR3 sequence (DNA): TGTGCCAGCAGCGGAGGGGCGCTCAACACCGGGGAGCTGTTTTTT. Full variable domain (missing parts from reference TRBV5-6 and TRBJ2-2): DAGVTQSPTHLIKTRGQQVTLRCSPKSGHDTVSWYQQALGQGPQFIFQYYEEEERQRGNFPDRFSGHQFPNYSSELNVNALLLGDSALYLCASSGGALNTGELFFGEGSRLTVL.

CDR3 region: CASSSANQETQYF. The CDR3, as DNA: TGTGCCAGCAGTTCAGCAAACCAAGAGACCCAGTACTTC. V and J are TRBV12-3 or TRBV12-4 and TRBJ2-5; no reliable D call. V was clipped by 4 bases and J by 0 bases, with 6 bases between them. The CDR3 length is 13 residues.

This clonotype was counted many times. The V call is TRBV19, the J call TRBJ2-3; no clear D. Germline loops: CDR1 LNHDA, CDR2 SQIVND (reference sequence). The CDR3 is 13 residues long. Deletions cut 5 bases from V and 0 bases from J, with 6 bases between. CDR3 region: CASSDGSTDTQYF. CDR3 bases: TGTGCCAGTAGTGACGGGAGCACAGATACGCAGTATTTT.

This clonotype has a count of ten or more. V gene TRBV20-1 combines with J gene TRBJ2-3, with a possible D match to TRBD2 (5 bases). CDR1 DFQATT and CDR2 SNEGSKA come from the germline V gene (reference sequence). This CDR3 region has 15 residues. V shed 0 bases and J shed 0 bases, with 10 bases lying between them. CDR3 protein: CSARDMQRSTDTQYF. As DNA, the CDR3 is TGCAGTGCTAGAGACATGCAGCGGAGCACAGATACGCAGTATTTT.

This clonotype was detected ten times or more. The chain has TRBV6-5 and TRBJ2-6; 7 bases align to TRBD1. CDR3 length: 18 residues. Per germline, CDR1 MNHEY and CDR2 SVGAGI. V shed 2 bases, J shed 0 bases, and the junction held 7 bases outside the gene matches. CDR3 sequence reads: CASSYRTGTGSGANVLTF. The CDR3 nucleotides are TGTGCCAGCAGTTACAGGACAGGAACCGGCTCTGGGGCCAACGTCCTGACTTTC.

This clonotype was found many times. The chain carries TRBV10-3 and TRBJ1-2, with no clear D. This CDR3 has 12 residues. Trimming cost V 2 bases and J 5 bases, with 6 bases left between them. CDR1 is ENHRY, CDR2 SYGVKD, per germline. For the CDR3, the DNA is TGTGCCATCAGTGAGATGGAGTATGGCTACACCTTC. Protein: CAISEMEYGYTF.

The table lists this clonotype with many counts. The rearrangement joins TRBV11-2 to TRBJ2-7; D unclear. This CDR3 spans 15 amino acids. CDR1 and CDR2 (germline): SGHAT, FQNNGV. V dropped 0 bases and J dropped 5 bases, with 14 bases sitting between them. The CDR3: CASSLDRTRSHEQYF. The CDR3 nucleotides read TGTGCCAGCAGCTTAGACCGGACGAGGTCCCACGAGCAGTACTTC. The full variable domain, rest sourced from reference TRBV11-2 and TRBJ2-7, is EAGVAQSPRYKIIEKRQSVAFWCNPISGHATLYWYQQILGQGPKLLIQFQNNGVVDDSQLPKDRFSAERLKGVDSTLKIQPAKLEDSAVYLCASSLDRTRSHEQYFGPGTRLTVT.

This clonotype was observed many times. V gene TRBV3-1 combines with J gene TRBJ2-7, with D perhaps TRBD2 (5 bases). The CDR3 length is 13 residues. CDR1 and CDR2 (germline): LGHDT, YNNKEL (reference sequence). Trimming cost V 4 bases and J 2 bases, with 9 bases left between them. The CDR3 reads CASSRLPTYEQYF. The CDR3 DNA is TGTGCCAGCAGCCGACTACCCACCTACGAGCAGTACTTC.

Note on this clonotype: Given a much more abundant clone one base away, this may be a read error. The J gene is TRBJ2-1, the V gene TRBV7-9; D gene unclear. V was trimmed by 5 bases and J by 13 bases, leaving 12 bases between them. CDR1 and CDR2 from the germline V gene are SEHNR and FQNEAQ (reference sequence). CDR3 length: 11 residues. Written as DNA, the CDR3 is TGTGCCAGCAGCCCATCGAAAGCTCAGTTCTTC. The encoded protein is CASSPSKAQFF. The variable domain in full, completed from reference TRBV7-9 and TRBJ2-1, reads DTGVSQNPRHKITKRGQNVTFRCDPISEHNRLYWYRQTLGQGPEFLTYFQNEAQLEKSRLLSDRFSAERPKGSFSTLEIQRTEQGDSAMYLCASSPSKAQFFGPGTRLTVL.

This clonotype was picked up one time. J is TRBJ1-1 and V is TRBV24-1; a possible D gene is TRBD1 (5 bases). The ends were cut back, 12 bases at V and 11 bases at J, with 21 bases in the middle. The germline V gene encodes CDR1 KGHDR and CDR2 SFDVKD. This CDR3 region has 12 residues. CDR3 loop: CASQDQRGLAFF. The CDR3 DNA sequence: TGTGCCTCCCAAGACCAACGGGGACTGGCTTTCTTT.

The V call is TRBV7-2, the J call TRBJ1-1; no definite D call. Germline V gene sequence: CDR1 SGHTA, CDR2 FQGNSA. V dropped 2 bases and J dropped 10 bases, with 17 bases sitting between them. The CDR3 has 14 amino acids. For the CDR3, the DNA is TGTACCAGCAGCTTAATTATTTTTGGTTCTGGAGCTTTCTTT. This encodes CTSSLIIFGSGAFF.

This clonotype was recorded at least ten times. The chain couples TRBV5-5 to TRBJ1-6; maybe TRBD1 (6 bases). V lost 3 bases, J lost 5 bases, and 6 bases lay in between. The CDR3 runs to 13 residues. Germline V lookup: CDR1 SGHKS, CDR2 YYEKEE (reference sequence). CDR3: CASSWTDNSPLHF. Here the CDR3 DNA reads TGTGCCAGCAGCTGGACAGATAATTCACCCCTCCACTTT.

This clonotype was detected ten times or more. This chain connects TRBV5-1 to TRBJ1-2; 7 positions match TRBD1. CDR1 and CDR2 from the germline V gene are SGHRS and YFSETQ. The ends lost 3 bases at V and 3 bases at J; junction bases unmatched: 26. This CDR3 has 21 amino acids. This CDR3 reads CASSYTTPRTTTQQGHYGYTF. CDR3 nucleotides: TGCGCCAGCAGCTATACGACGCCACGAACTACCACACAACAGGGGCACTATGGCTACACCTTC. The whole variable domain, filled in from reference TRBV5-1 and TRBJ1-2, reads KAGVTQTPRYLIKTRGQQVTLSCSPISGHRSVSWYQQTPGQGLQFLFEYFSETQRNKGNFPGRFSGRQFSNSRSEMNVSTLELGDSALYLCASSYTTPRTTTQQGHYGYTFGSGTRLTVV.

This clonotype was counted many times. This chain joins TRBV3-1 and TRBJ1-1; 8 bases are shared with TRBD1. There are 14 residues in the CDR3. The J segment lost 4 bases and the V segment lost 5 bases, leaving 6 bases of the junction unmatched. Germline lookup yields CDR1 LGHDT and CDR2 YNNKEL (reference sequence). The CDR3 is CASSSRQGSTEAFF. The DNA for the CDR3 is TGTGCCAGCAGCTCTAGACAGGGGAGCACTGAAGCTTTCTTT.

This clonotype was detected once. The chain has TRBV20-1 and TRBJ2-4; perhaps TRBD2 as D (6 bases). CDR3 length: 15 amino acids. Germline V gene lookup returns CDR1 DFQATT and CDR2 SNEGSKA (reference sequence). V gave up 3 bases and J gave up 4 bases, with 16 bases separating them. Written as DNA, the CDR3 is TGCAGTGCTAGTATCGGGCGGGGACCTAAAAACATTCAGTACTTC. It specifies CSASIGRGPKNIQYF.

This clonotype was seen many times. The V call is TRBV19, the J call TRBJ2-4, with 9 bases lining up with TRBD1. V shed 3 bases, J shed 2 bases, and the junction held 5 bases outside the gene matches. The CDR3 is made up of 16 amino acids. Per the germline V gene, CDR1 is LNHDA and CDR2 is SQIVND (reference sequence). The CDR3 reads CASSIGTGQTKNIQYF. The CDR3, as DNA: TGTGCCAGTAGTATCGGGACAGGGCAGACCAAAAACATTCAGTACTTC.

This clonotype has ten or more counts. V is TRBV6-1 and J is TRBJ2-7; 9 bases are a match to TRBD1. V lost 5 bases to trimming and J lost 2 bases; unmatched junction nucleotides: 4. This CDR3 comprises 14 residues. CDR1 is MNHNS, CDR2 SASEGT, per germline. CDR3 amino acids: CASSSGTGTYEQYF. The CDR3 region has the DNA TGTGCCAGCAGTTCCGGGACAGGGACCTACGAGCAGTACTTC.

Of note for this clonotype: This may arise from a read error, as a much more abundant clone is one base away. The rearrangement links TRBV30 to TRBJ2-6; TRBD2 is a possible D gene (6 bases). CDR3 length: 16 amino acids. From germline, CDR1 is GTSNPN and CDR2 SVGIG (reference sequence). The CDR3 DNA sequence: TGTGCCTGTAGTGTACTCGGAGGGGCTGGGGCCAACGTCCTGACTTTC. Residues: CACSVLGGAGANVLTF. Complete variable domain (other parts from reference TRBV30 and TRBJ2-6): SQTIHQWPATLVQPVGSPLSLECTVEGTSNPNLYWYRQAAGRGLQLLFYSVGIGQISSEVPQNLSASRPQDRQFILSSKKLLLSDSGFYLCACSVLGGAGANVLTFGAGSRLTVL.